This T cell receptor (beta chain) was sequenced during a study of CD8 T cells in Susac syndrome. Reverse transcription of 0.5 to 1 ug RNA was performed with random hexamers. Across 54 Vbeta and 13 Jbeta, TCR beta CDR3 was amplified with immunoSEQ multiplex PCR. One entry per CDR3 protein, called by TCRdb with MiXCR from the immunoSEQ multiplex PCR reads. The data contain some 300,000 distinct CDR3 sequences, approximately 91% of them singletons. The CDR3 is 15 amino acids. Germline CDR1 reads SGHNT; CDR2 reads YYREEE (reference sequence). With 0 bases removed from V and 2 bases from J, the gap between germline ends came to 8 bases. The T cells that were sequenced for TCR beta were CD8+ and CD4+ cells from blood. The multiple sclerosis controls consisted of treatment-naive patients with relapsing-remitting disease, either stable or active. FACS enriched CD8+ TEMRA cells, while bulk CD8+ and CD4+ were negatively isolated.

The sample comprised CD8+ T cells from PBMCs. The TCR comes from a human donor with multiple sclerosis. The chain joins TRBV5-4 to TRBJ2-2; D gene unclear. The CDR3 sequence: CASSLGLSNTGELFF. CDR3 in DNA: TGTGCCAGCAGCTTGGGACTCTCCAACACCGGGGAGCTGTTTTTT.